The clone carrying this T cell receptor beta chain was seen a handful of times. Its target is unknown. The data were obtained in a study of T-cell reconstitution after alpha-beta-depleted transplantation in children. Study-level results: A year post-transplant, T-cell counts and diversity derived mostly from newly produced T cells.

It was with unique molecular identifiers that the TCRbeta library was prepared. Each CDR3 protein is one row after TCRdb ran MiXCR on the PCR reads. The sample contains 700,000 to 950,000 distinct CDR3 sequences, around 17% of which appear only once. CDR1 and CDR2 (germline): LGHDT, YNNKEL (reference sequence). V was clipped by 2 bases and J by 2 bases, with 7 bases between them. The CDR3 totals 13 residues. The chain uses TRBV3-1 and TRBJ2-7, with D uncertain. Material: PBMCs, mostly from graft donor cells, obtained 360 days after TCRalphabeta/CD19-depleted stem cell transplant. The origin of this receptor is a male patient younger than 18 who had a stem cell transplant for acute lymphoblastic leukemia, so the T cells may come from the graft donor. The CDR3 bases are TGTGCCAGCAGCCAAAATGGCCCCTACGAGCAGTACTTC. This sequence encodes CASSQNGPYEQYF.